This is a list of T cell receptor beta chains from one sample in a study of blood T cells in healthy people across ages. In TCRdb, the 5' RACE reads were re-called with MiXCR into one record per CDR3 protein. The table includes around 710,000 distinct CDR3 sequences, roughly 47% detected once. Material for sequencing was blood. All receptors come from a woman in her sixties or seventies in good health. Each CDR3 is given with its conserved first and last residue. Each record gives: J gene, clone size, V gene, D gene, CDR3 protein, CDR3 DNA. D genes are given only for firm matches. The size of a clone is reported for some rows only, either as once, few or many, or as a class for expanded clones.

TRBJ2-7 . TRBV9 TRBD2 CASSVTTSGSYNEQYF TGTGCCAGCAGCGTAACGACTAGCGGGAGCTACAATGAGCAGTACTTC
TRBJ2-1 . TRBV20-1 . CSADREAEQSF TGCAGTGCAGACAGGGAGGCCGAGCAGTCCTTC
TRBJ1-1 few TRBV29-1 TRBD1 CSVQRGTGVSNTEAFF TGCAGCGTTCAAAGGGGGACAGGGGTCTCGAACACTGAAGCTTTCTTT
TRBJ2-5 . TRBV24-1 . CATSVAGGETQYF TGTGCCACCAGTGTTGCCGGCGGAGAGACCCAGTACTTC
TRBJ1-2 . TRBV5-1 . CASSLDRAGANYGYTF TGCGCCAGCAGCTTGGACAGGGCGGGAGCTAACTATGGCTACACCTTC
TRBJ2-7 . TRBV6-5 . CASRLVGVYEQYF TGTGCCAGCAGGCTGGTAGGAGTCTACGAGCAGTACTTC
TRBJ2-5 few TRBV7-9 . CASSLAGMQGEETQYF TGTGCCAGCAGCTTAGCGGGGATGCAGGGAGAAGAGACCCAGTACTTC
TRBJ2-2 . TRBV28 . CASSFGGARTGELFF TGTGCCAGCAGTTTCGGCGGGGCGCGCACCGGGGAGCTGTTTTTT
TRBJ2-7 . TRBV20-1 . CSASDTGAGYEQYF TGCAGTGCTAGTGACACAGGCGCCGGGTACGAGCAGTACTTC
TRBJ1-1 . TRBV28 TRBD1 CASSHRGMNTEAFF TGTGCCAGCAGCCACAGGGGAATGAACACTGAAGCTTTCTTT
TRBJ2-1 once TRBV20-1 TRBD2 CSAPNSGLAGYNEQFF TGCAGTGCCCCCAACTCCGGACTAGCGGGTTACAATGAGCAGTTCTTC
TRBJ2-1 . TRBV4-3 TRBD2 CASSRHSVGGSNEQFF TGCGCCAGCAGCCGACATAGCGTGGGGGGGAGCAATGAGCAGTTCTTC
TRBJ2-5 . TRBV10-3 . CAISVSGQETQYF TGTGCCATCAGTGTGTCGGGCCAAGAGACCCAGTACTTC
TRBJ2-2 . TRBV7-2 TRBD2 CASSRTLAGGLDGGLFF TGTGCCAGCAGCCGCACACTAGCGGGGGGGCTTGACGGGGGGCTGTTTTTT
TRBJ1-1 few TRBV20-1 TRBD1 CSAGTGGTEAFF TGCAGTGCCGGGACAGGGGGTACTGAAGCTTTCTTT
TRBJ2-7 . TRBV7-9 . CASRDTGTPGTYEQYF TGTGCCAGCAGGGACACCGGGACCCCCGGTACCTACGAGCAGTACTTC
TRBJ2-5 few TRBV20-1 . CSAVAGTSLGTQYF TGCAGTGCTGTGGCAGGGACCTCTTTGGGGACCCAGTACTTC
TRBJ1-2 . TRBV7-2 . CASSPAGTLSGYTF TGTGCCAGCAGCCCCGCCGGGACATTGTCTGGCTACACCTTC
TRBJ2-7 few TRBV2 . CASMTASYEQYF TGTGCCAGCATGACGGCATCCTACGAGCAGTACTTC
TRBJ2-3 few TRBV18 . CASSPTGPGTDTQYF TGTGCCAGCTCACCGACGGGCCCCGGCACAGATACGCAGTATTTT
TRBJ2-1 . TRBV27 TRBD2 CASSWGPAGQYDERFF TGTGCCAGCAGTTGGGGACCAGCGGGGCAGTACGATGAGCGGTTCTTC
TRBJ2-5 . TRBV9 . CASSPKTRGANRETQYF TGTGCCAGCAGCCCAAAGACTCGCGGGGCTAATCGGGAGACCCAGTACTTC
TRBJ2-3 . TRBV14 TRBD1 CASSGQGDTQYF TGTGCCAGCAGCGGACAGGGGGATACGCAGTATTTT
TRBJ2-5 . TRBV5-1 TRBD1 CASRPGTGQETQYF TGCGCCAGCCGCCCCGGGACAGGCCAAGAGACCCAGTACTTC
TRBJ2-7 . TRBV27 . CVSALGRRAYEQYF TGTGTCAGCGCTTTAGGCAGGAGGGCCTACGAGCAGTACTTC
TRBJ1-2 . TRBV7-3 TRBD1 CASSSATGGVYGYTF TGTGCCAGCAGCTCCGCGACAGGGGGCGTCTATGGCTACACCTTC
TRBJ2-1 . TRBV7-2 . CASKLDPFIYNEQFF TGTGCCAGCAAGCTAGACCCATTTATCTACAATGAGCAGTTCTTC
TRBJ2-3 few TRBV4-3 TRBD2 CASSQYLAGGLTDTQYF TGCGCCAGCAGCCAATACCTAGCGGGAGGCCTCACAGATACGCAGTATTTT
TRBJ2-7 . TRBV3-1 . CASSQSDFSYEQYF TGTGCCAGCAGCCAATCAGATTTCTCCTACGAGCAGTACTTC
TRBJ1-4 . TRBV6-2/TRBV6-3 . CASSYLQGRFEKLFF TGTGCCAGCAGTTACCTACAGGGTCGGTTCGAAAAACTGTTTTTT
TRBJ1-5 . TRBV15 . CATSRGVRVNPPQHF TGTGCCACCAGCAGAGGGGTCCGGGTTAATCCGCCCCAGCATTTT
TRBJ2-3 . TRBV6-5 TRBD2 CASSRGSSGSVDTQYF TGTGCCAGCAGCAGAGGGTCTAGCGGGAGCGTAGATACGCAGTATTTT
TRBJ2-1 . TRBV10-3 TRBD2 CAISITSGRAYEQFF TGTGCCATCAGTATAACTAGCGGGAGGGCCTATGAGCAGTTCTTC
TRBJ2-1 few TRBV11-2 TRBD1 CASSPGTGVRNEQFF TGTGCCAGCAGCCCAGGGACAGGGGTTAGGAATGAGCAGTTCTTC
TRBJ2-1 . TRBV18 . CASSPPGRDPNEQFF TGTGCCAGCTCACCGCCGGGACGCGATCCCAATGAGCAGTTCTTC
TRBJ2-3 few TRBV7-3 . CASSLLGGPDTQYF TGTGCCAGCAGCTTACTAGGCGGCCCAGATACGCAGTATTTT
TRBJ2-1 . TRBV21-1 . CASSNRNPGTGTYHYNEQFF TGTGCCAGCAGCAACCGCAATCCCGGGACAGGGACCTATCACTACAATGAGCAGTTCTTC
TRBJ2-1 once TRBV20-1 . CSASGFQFSDEQFF TGCAGTGCTAGTGGGTTTCAGTTCTCCGATGAGCAGTTCTTC
TRBJ2-3 few TRBV6-5 . CASSQQLVDTQYF TGTGCCAGCAGCCAACAGCTCGTCGATACGCAGTATTTT
TRBJ2-1 . TRBV6-1 TRBD2 CASNRGGEQFF TGTGCCAGCAATCGGGGGGGTGAGCAGTTCTTC